Below, 14 T cell receptor beta chains from the same sample are listed, as sequenced in a study of blood T cell repertoires in COVID-19. This table comes from immunoSEQ multiplex PCR, and its TCRdb copy is limited to in-frame clones, with some not included. In the table there are approximately 260,000 clones, roughly 90% of which are singletons. Source material: peripheral blood. These receptors came from a man in his fifties or sixties who had recovered from COVID-19.

The rearrangement joins TRBV5-1 to TRBJ1-5; TRBD1 might be the D (6 bases). The CDR3 has 15 residues. The V end lost 0 bases, the J end lost 6 bases, and 13 bases lay between the germline ends. Germline values: CDR1 SGHRS, CDR2 YFSETQ. For the CDR3, the DNA is TGCGCCAGCAGCTTGGAAGGGGGTAGGGGTCAGCCCCAGCATTTT. Amino acids: CASSLEGGRGQPQHF. Full variable domain (outside the CDR3, taken from reference TRBV5-1 and TRBJ1-5): KAGVTQTPRYLIKTRGQQVTLSCSPISGHRSVSWYQQTPGQGLQFLFEYFSETQRNKGNFPGRFSGRQFSNSRSEMNVSTLELGDSALYLCASSLEGGRGQPQHFGDGTRLSIL.

The genes are TRBV27 and TRBJ1-5; D is possibly TRBD1 (6 bases). CDR3 length: 15 amino acids. V lost 1 base and J 5 bases, leaving 12 bases between the germline ends. The germline V gene has CDR1 MNHEY and CDR2 SMNVEV (reference sequence). CDR3 coding DNA: TGTGCCAGCAGTTTATGGGGGCAAGCGGATCAGCCCCAGCATTTT. It encodes CASSLWGQADQPQHF.

The chain is built from TRBV27 and TRBJ1-1; the D gene is possibly TRBD1 (6 bases). From germline, CDR1 is MNHEY and CDR2 SMNVEV (reference sequence). Trimming removed 5 bases from V and 5 bases from J, with 12 bases in between. The CDR3 is 13 residues long. CDR3 nucleotides: TGTGCCAGCAGTGTGGGGGCGAGAACTGAAGCTTTCTTT. It is translated as CASSVGARTEAFF.

The rearrangement uses TRBV18 and TRBJ1-3; maybe TRBD1 (6 bases). CDR3 length: 17 amino acids. Germline V lookup: CDR1 KGHSH, CDR2 LQKENI. The V end was cut by 3 bases, the J end by 0 bases, with 15 bases between. The chain's CDR3 is CASSPLETGASGNTIYF. The CDR3 DNA is TGTGCCAGCTCACCTTTGGAGACAGGAGCCTCTGGAAACACCATATATTTT.

V usage is TRBV9 and J usage is TRBJ2-3; 8 bases align to TRBD2. Trimming removed 3 bases from V and 0 bases from J; junction bases left unmatched: 12. Per germline, CDR1 SGDLS and CDR2 YYNGEE. The CDR3 loop spans 18 amino acids. The CDR3 loop reads CASSGTERTSWSTDTQYF. The CDR3 DNA sequence: TGTGCCAGCAGCGGAACTGAGAGGACTAGCTGGAGCACAGATACGCAGTATTTT.

The rearrangement joins TRBV10-1 to TRBJ2-1, with D tentatively TRBD1 (6 bases). The length of the CDR3 is 15 residues. Per the germline V gene, CDR1 is WNHNN and CDR2 is SYGVQD (reference sequence). V gave up 2 bases and J gave up 10 bases, with 18 bases separating them. As DNA, the CDR3 is TGCGCCAGCAGTGAGGATGGGGGCCCTATTAGGGAGCAGTTCTTC. Translation gives CASSEDGGPIREQFF.

CDR3 sequence: CASSQTWDIWNYGYTF. The CDR3 coding sequence is TGTGCCAGCAGCCAAACATGGGACATCTGGAACTATGGCTACACCTTC. V gene TRBV4-2 combines with J gene TRBJ1-2; D possibly corresponds to TRBD1 (6 bases). From germline, CDR1 is LGHNA and CDR2 YNFKEQ. V shed 2 bases and J shed 2 bases, with 15 bases lying between them. The CDR3 covers 16 residues.

J is TRBJ1-2 and V is TRBV19; no reliable D call. Germline V CDR1 and CDR2: LNHDA, SQIVND (reference sequence). There are 13 residues in the CDR3. Between the trimmed V and J ends, which lost 7 bases and 4 bases, there was a span of 13 bases. The CDR3 is CASTLRSIYGYTF. The CDR3 DNA follows: TGTGCCAGTACCCTAAGGAGCATCTATGGCTACACCTTC.

V and J are TRBV27 and TRBJ1-2, with 7 bases aligning to TRBD1. CDR1 and CDR2 (germline): MNHEY, SMNVEV (reference sequence). With 2 bases clipped from V and 3 bases from J, the junction kept 12 bases outside the gene matches. The CDR3 covers 17 residues. CDR3 sequence: CASSLRTAGGRDYGYTF. The CDR3 region has the DNA TGTGCCAGCAGTTTAAGAACGGCAGGGGGTAGGGACTATGGCTACACCTTC.

The chain couples TRBV10-3 to TRBJ2-7, with 9 bases identical to TRBD2. The trim removed 10 bases at V and 2 bases at J, leaving 3 bases unmatched. The CDR3 covers 12 residues. Germline V gene lookup returns CDR1 ENHRY and CDR2 SYGVKD. This chain's CDR3 is CATAGGTYEQYF. The DNA for the CDR3 is TGTGCCACAGCGGGGGGAACCTACGAGCAGTACTTC.

The V gene is TRBV5-4, the J gene TRBJ2-7; D might be TRBD1 (5 bases). The ends were cut back, 4 bases at V and 6 bases at J, with 11 bases in the middle. The CDR3 has 12 amino acids. CDR1 is SGHNT and CDR2 is YYREEE in the germline V gene (reference sequence). CDR3 sequence reads: CASSAGLGEQYF. The CDR3 DNA reads TGTGCCAGCAGCGCAGGGTTAGGCGAGCAGTACTTC.

This sequence joins TRBV6-2 or TRBV6-3 and TRBJ1-2; 7 nucleotides match TRBD1. The CDR3 consists of 16 residues. V lost 1 base, J lost 8 bases, and 13 bases stayed unmatched. Germline CDR1 is MNHEY and CDR2 is SVGEGT. The CDR3 sequence: CASSYWETGRGEGYTF. The DNA for the CDR3 is TGTGCCAGCAGTTACTGGGAGACAGGGCGAGGCGAAGGCTACACCTTC.

This chain uses TRBV6-5 with TRBJ1-5, with D maybe TRBD1 (6 bases). From germline, CDR1 is MNHEY and CDR2 SVGAGI. The CDR3 runs 15 residues. Trimming cost V 6 bases and J 2 bases, with 14 bases left between them. CDR3 protein: CASRRSRQGNQPQHF. In nucleotides, the CDR3 is TGTGCCAGCAGGCGGAGTCGACAGGGCAATCAGCCCCAGCATTTT.

This clone was seen more than once but under ten times. The CDR3 DNA reads as TGTGCCAGCAGCTCTCGGGACAGGGCGCTTAATGAGCAGTTCTTC. The encoded protein is CASSSRDRALNEQFF. The chain recombines TRBV3-1 (or the pseudogene TRBV3-2) with TRBJ2-1; 9 nucleotides agree with TRBD1. CDR3 size: 15 residues. CDR1 and CDR2 from the germline V gene are LGHDT and YNNKEL (reference sequence). V shed 5 bases and J 7 bases; nucleotides not matched to a gene: 9.